The following is a T cell receptor (beta chain) sequence with its context. The data stem from a study of blood T cell repertoires in COVID-19. Study overall: Italy, Spain and the United States were the sources of the convalescent and acute COVID-19 samples.

The table came from immunoSEQ multiplex PCR; TCRdb's copy has only in-frame clones and leaves some out. The repertoire has tens of thousands of clones, roughly 87% of them found once; the top ten carry 5% to 7.5%. This CDR3 region has 13 residues. Germline values: CDR1 MNHEY, CDR2 SVGAGI. The V gene lost 7 bases and the J gene lost 0 bases, with 7 bases spanning the gap. The chain links TRBV6-5 to TRBJ2-4; no reliable D call. The TCR originated in a woman aged 45-59 years with acute or convalescent COVID-19. Material for sequencing was peripheral blood. CDR3 loop: CASTTLAKNIQYF. CDR3 DNA: TGTGCCAGCACTACTTTAGCCAAAAACATTCAGTACTTC.